The present entry profiles one TCR beta chain with its context. The source of the sample is a study of blood T cell repertoires in COVID-19. Clones were sequenced by immunoSEQ multiplex PCR, and TCRdb holds only the in-frame ones, with some missing. The repertoire has hundreds of thousands of clones, approximately 81% of them found once; the top ten carry around 18%. V was shortened by 0 bases and J by 7 bases, with 12 bases between the two germline ends. The germline CDR1 and CDR2 sequences are SGHTA and FQGNSA. The CDR3 has 14 residues. The chain carries TRBV7-2 and TRBJ2-5; maybe TRBD2 (5 bases). The sample consisted of peripheral blood. This receptor was taken from a woman aged 80 or over with active or convalescent COVID-19. The CDR3 DNA reads as TGTGCCAGCAGCTTAGCGAACCGGGGAGTGACCCAGTACTTC. Its protein is CASSLANRGVTQYF.